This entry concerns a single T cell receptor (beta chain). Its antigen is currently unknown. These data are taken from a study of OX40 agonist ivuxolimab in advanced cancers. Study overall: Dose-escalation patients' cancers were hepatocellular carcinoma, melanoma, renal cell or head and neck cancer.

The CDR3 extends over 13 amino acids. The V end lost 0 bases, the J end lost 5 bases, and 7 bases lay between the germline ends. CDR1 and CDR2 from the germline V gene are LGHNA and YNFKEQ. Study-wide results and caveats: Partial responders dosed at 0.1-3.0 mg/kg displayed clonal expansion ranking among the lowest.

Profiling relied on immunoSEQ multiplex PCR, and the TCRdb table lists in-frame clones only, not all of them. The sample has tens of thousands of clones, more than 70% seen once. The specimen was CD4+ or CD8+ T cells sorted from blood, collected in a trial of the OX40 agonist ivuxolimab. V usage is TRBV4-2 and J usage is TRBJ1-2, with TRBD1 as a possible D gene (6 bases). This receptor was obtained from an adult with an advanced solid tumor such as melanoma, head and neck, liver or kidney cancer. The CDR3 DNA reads TGTGCCAGCAGCCAAGATAGGGGGTATGGCTACACCTTC. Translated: CASSQDRGYGYTF.